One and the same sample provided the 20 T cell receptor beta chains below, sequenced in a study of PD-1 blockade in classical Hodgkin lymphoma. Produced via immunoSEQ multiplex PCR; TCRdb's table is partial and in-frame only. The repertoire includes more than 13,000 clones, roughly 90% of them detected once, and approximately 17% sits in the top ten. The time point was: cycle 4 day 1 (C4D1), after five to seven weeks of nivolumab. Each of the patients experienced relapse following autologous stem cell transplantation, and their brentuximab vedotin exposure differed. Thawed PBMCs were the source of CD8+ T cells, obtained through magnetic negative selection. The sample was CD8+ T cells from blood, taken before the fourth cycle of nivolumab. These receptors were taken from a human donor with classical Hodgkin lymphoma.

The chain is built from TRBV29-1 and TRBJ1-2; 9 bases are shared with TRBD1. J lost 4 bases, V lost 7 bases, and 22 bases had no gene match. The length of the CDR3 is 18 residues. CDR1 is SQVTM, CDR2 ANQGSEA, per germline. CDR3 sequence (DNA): TGCAGCGCTATAATTCGGGACAGGGACCCCGAGTTAGGCTATGGCTACACCTTC. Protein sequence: CSAIIRDRDPELGYGYTF. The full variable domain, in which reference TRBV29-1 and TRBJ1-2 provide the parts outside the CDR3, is SAVISQKPSRDICQRGTSLTIQCQVDSQVTMMFWYRQQPGQSLTLIATANQGSEATYESGFVIDKFPISRPNLTFSTLTVSNMSPEDSSIYLCSAIIRDRDPELGYGYTFGSGTRLTVV.

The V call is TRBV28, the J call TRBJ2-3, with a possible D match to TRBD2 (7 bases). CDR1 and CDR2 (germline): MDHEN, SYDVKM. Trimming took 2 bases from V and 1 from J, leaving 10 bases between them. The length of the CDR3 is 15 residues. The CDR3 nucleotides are TGTGCCAGCAGTTTAGGGGGGGCAGGCACAGATACGCAGTATTTT. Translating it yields CASSLGGAGTDTQYF.

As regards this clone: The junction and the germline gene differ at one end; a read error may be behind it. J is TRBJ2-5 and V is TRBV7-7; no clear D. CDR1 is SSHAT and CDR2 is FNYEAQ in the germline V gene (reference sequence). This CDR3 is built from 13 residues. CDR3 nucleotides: TGTGCTAGCAGCTTCGACTTGGAAGAGACCCAGTACTTC. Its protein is CASSFDLEETQYF. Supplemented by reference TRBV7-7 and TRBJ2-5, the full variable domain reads GAGVSQSPRYKVTKRGQDVTLRCDPISSHATLYWYQQALGQGPEFLTYFNYEAQPDKSGLPSDRFSAERPEGSISTLTIQRTEQRDSAMYRCASSFDLEETQYFGPGTRLLVL.

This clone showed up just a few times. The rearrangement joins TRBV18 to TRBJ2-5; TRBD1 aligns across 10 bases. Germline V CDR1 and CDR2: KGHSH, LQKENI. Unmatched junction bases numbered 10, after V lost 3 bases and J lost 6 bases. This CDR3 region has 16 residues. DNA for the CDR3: TGTGCCAGCTCACCGACAGGGGGCTACTCTACGAAGACCCAGTACTTC. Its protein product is CASSPTGGYSTKTQYF.

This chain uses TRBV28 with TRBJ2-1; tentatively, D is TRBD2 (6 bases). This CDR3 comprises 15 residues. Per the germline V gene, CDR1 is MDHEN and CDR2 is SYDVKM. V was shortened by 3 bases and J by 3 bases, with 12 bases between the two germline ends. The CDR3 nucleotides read TGTGCCAGCAGTTTCAGCCGGGACTTCTACAATGAGCAGTTCTTC. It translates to CASSFSRDFYNEQFF.

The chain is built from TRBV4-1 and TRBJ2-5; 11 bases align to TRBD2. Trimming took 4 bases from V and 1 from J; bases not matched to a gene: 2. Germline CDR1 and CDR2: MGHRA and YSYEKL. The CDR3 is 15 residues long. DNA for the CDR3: TGCGCCAGCAGCCGCGGGACTAGCGGCCAAGAGACCCAGTACTTC. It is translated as CASSRGTSGQETQYF.

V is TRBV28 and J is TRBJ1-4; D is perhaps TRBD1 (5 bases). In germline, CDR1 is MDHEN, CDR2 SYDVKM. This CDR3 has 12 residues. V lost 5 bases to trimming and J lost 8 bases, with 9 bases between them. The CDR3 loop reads CASSPRQEKLFF. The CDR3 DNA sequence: TGTGCCAGCAGTCCTCGACAGGAAAAACTGTTTTTT.

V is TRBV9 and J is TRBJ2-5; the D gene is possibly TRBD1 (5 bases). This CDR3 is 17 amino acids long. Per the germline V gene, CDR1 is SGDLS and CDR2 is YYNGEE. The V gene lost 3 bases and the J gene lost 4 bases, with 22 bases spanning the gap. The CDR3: CASSETFRMTDGETQYF. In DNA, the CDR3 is TGTGCCAGCAGCGAAACCTTCCGAATGACAGATGGAGAGACCCAGTACTTC.

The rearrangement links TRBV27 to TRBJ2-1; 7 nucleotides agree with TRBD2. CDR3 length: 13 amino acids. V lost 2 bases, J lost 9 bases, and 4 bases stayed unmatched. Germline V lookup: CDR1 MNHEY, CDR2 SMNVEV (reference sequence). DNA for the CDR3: TGTGCCAGCAGTTTAACTAGCGTGAGTGAGCAGTTCTTC. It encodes CASSLTSVSEQFF.

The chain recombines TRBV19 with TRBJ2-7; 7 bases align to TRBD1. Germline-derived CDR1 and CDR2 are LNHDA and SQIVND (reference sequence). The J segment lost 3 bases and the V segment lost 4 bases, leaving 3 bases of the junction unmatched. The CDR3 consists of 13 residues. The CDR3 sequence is CASSTGTVYEQYF. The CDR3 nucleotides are TGTGCCAGTAGTACCGGGACAGTCTACGAGCAGTACTTC.

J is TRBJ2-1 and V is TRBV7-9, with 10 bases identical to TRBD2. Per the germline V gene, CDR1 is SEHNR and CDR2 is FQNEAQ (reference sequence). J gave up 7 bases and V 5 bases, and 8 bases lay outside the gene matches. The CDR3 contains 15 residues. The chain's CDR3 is CASSQPSGRGNEQFF. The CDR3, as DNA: TGTGCCAGCAGCCAGCCTAGCGGGAGAGGTAATGAGCAGTTCTTC.

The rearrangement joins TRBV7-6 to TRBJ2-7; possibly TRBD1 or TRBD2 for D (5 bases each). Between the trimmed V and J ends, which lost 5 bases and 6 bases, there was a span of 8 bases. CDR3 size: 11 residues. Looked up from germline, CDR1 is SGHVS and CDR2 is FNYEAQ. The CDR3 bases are TGTGCCAGCAGCATGGGACCCGAGCAGTACTTC. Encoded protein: CASSMGPEQYF.

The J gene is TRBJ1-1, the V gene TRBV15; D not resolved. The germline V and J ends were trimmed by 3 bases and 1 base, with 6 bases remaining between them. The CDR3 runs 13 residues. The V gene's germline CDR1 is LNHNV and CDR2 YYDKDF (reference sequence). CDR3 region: CATSSRKNTEAFF. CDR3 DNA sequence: TGTGCCACCAGCAGTAGGAAGAACACTGAAGCTTTCTTT. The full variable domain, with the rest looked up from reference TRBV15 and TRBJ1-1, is DAMVIQNPRYQVTQFGKPVTLSCSQTLNHNVMYWYQQKSSQAPKLLFHYYDKDFNNEADTPDNFQSRRPNTSFCFLDIRSPGLGDTAMYLCATSSRKNTEAFFGQGTRLTVV.

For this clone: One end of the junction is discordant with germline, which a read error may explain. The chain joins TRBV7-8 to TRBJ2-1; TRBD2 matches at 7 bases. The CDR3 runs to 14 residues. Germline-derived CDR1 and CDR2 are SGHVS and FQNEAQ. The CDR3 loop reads CASSLAASQNEQFF. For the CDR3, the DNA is TGTGCCAGCAGCCTAGCGGCTAGCCAAAATGAGCAGTTCTTC.

CDR3 DNA sequence: TGTGCCAGTACAGCGGGAGGAGGGCCAAATGAGCAGTTCTTC. It specifies CASTAGGGPNEQFF. The chain uses TRBV19 and TRBJ2-1; TRBD2 aligns across 9 bases. The CDR3 spans 14 residues. Germline values: CDR1 LNHDA, CDR2 SQIVND (reference sequence). V gave up 7 bases and J gave up 7 bases; unmatched junction bases: 8. Full variable domain (outside the CDR3, taken from reference TRBV19 and TRBJ2-1): DGGITQSPKYLFRKEGQNVTLSCEQNLNHDAMYWYRQDPGQGLRLIYYSQIVNDFQKGDIAEGYSVSREKKESFPLTVTSAQKNPTAFYLCASTAGGGPNEQFFGPGTRLTVL.

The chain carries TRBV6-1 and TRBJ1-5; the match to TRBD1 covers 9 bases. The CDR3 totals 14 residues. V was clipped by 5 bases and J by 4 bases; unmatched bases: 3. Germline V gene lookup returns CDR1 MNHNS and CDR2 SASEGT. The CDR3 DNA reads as TGTGCCAGCAGTATGGGACAGGGAAATCAGCCCCAGCATTTT. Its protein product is CASSMGQGNQPQHF.

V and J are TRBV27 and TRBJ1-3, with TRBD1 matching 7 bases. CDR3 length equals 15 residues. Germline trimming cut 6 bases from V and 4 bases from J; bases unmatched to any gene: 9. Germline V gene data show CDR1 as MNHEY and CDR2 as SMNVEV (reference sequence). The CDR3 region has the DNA TGTGCCAGCAGCCTACAGGGGTCTTACGGAAACACCATATATTTT. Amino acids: CASSLQGSYGNTIYF.

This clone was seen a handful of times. In DNA, the CDR3 is TGTGCCAGCAGTGACAGGGCGAACACTGAAGCTTTCTTT. Translating gives CASSDRANTEAFF. V and J are TRBV2 and TRBJ1-1, with D maybe TRBD1 (5 bases). Trimming removed 3 bases at V and 1 base at J, with 6 bases between. The germline gives CDR1 SNHLY, CDR2 FYNNEI. The CDR3 runs to 13 residues.

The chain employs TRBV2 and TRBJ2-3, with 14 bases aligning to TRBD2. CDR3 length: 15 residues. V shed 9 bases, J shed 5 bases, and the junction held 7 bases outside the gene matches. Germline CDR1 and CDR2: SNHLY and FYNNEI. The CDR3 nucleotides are TGTGCCAGTAGGGCCGGACTAGCGGGAGGAGATACGCAGTATTTT. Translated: CASRAGLAGGDTQYF. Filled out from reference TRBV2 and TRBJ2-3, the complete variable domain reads EPEVTQTPSHQVTQMGQEVILRCVPISNHLYFYWYRQILGQKVEFLVSFYNNEISEKSEIFDDQFSVERPDGSNFTLKIRSTKLEDSAMYFCASRAGLAGGDTQYFGPGTRLTVL.

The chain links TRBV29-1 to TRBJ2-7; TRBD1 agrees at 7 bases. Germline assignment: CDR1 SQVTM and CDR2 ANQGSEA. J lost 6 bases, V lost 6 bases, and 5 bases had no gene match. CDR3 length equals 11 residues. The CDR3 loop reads CSVEGAGEQYF. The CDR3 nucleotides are TGCAGCGTAGAGGGGGCGGGCGAGCAGTACTTC.